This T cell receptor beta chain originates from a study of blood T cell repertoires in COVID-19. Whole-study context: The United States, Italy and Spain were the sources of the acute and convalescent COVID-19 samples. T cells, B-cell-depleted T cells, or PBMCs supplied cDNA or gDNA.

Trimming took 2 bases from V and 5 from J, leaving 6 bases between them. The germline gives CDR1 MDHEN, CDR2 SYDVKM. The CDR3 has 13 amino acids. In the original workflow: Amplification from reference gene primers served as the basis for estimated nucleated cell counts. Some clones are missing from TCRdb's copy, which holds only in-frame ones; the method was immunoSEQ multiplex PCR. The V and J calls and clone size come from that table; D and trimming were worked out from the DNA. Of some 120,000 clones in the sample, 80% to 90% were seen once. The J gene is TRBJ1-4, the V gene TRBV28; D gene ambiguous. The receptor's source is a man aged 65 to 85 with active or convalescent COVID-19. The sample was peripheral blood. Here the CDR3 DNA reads TGTGCCAGCAGTTTAGTCATGAATGAAAAACTGTTTTTT. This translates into CASSLVMNEKLFF.